These 22 T cell receptor beta chains originate from one sample sequenced in a study of blood T cells in healthy people across ages. Alongside a J-beta primer mix, a sample-barcoded 5' primer served in a second PCR lasting roughly 6 to 11 cycles. Via MiXCR, TCRdb re-called the 5' RACE reads, giving one row per CDR3 protein. The table shows hundreds of thousands of distinct CDR3 sequences, with approximately 53% occurring only once. Material: blood. Receptors were obtained from a man aged 35 to 55 in good health.

The chain is built from TRBV4-1 and TRBJ2-7; 10 bases agree with TRBD1. Germline CDR1 reads MGHRA; CDR2 reads YSYEKL. With 4 bases clipped from V and 6 bases from J, the junction kept 9 bases outside the gene matches. The CDR3 extends over 15 amino acids. CDR3 in amino acids: CASSPRGTGDAEQYF. The CDR3 DNA reads as TGCGCCAGCAGCCCAAGAGGGACAGGGGATGCCGAGCAGTACTTC.

The genes are TRBV30 and TRBJ2-3, with no clear D. The CDR3 is 12 amino acids. Between the trimmed V and J ends, which lost 2 bases and 6 bases, there was a span of 9 bases. Per the germline V gene, CDR1 is GTSNPN and CDR2 is SVGIG (reference sequence). This CDR3 reads CAWSLGSDTQYF. The CDR3 DNA follows: TGTGCCTGGAGTTTAGGGTCGGATACGCAGTATTTT. Full variable domain (missing parts from reference TRBV30 and TRBJ2-3): SQTIHQWPATLVQPVGSPLSLECTVEGTSNPNLYWYRQAAGRGLQLLFYSVGIGQISSEVPQNLSASRPQDRQFILSSKKLLLSDSGFYLCAWSLGSDTQYFGPGTRLTVL.

CDR3 nucleotide sequence: TGTGCCAGCAGCCATTACGGGGGCGCAGAGGCCACAGATACGCAGTATTTT. Residues: CASSHYGGAEATDTQYF. The chain recombines TRBV3-1 with TRBJ2-3, with D perhaps given as TRBD1 or TRBD2 (6 bases each). V lost 3 bases and J 2 bases, leaving 18 bases between the germline ends. The CDR3 consists of 17 residues. The V gene's germline CDR1 is LGHDT and CDR2 YNNKEL (reference sequence).

The chain links TRBV29-1 to TRBJ2-7; D is ambiguous. Between the trimmed V and J ends, which lost 4 bases and 4 bases, there was a span of 11 bases. Germline assignment: CDR1 SQVTM and CDR2 ANQGSEA. This CDR3 comprises 12 residues. The CDR3 protein is CSVGRHGYEQYF. CDR3 DNA sequence: TGCAGCGTTGGCAGGCACGGATACGAGCAGTACTTC.

The CDR3, as DNA: TGTGCCAGCAGCTTGACGCTAAGTCCCCCGGGGGGGGCCAACGTCCTGACTTTC. It is translated as CASSLTLSPPGGANVLTF. V is TRBV7-3 and J is TRBJ2-6; a possible D gene is TRBD2 (5 bases). Germline values: CDR1 SGHTA, CDR2 FQGTGA. The CDR3 has 18 residues. V was pared by 3 bases and J by 4 bases, with 19 bases between.

Only one count was recorded for this clonotype. The chain joins TRBV9 to TRBJ2-1; 7 positions match TRBD1. Per germline, CDR1 SGDLS and CDR2 YYNGEE. This CDR3 comprises 16 residues. V trimming: 6 bases; J trimming: 3 bases; junction bases outside the gene matches: 12. Here the CDR3 DNA reads TGTGCCAGCACCCCTTCCGCCGGGGACAGCTACAATGAGCAGTTCTTC. Amino acids: CASTPSAGDSYNEQFF.

This clonotype came up once. Its ends do not fully match the called genes, so a read error is possible. The V gene is TRBV4-3, the J gene TRBJ1-1; a possible D gene is TRBD1 (6 bases). Germline V gene lookup returns CDR1 LGHNA and CDR2 YSLEER. The CDR3 contains 16 residues. CDR3 loop: CASSHGWGGEDTEAFF. CDR3 in DNA: TGCGCCAGCAGCCACGGGTGGGGGGGCGAGGACACTGAGGCTTTCTTT.

This rearrangement joins TRBV2 to TRBJ1-5; no definite D call. The V gene's germline CDR1 is SNHLY and CDR2 FYNNEI. The CDR3 length is 13 residues. Trimming took 6 bases from V and 3 from J, leaving 9 bases between them. CDR3 DNA: TGTGCCAGCAGCGCGGGGTACAATCAGCCCCAGCATTTT. It encodes CASSAGYNQPQHF.

V usage is TRBV7-9 and J usage is TRBJ1-2; 7 bases fit TRBD1. V lost 3 bases to trimming and J lost 8 bases; unmatched junction nucleotides: 12. Germline V lookup: CDR1 SEHNR, CDR2 FQNEAQ (reference sequence). This CDR3 spans 15 amino acids. CDR3 bases: TGTGCCAGCAGCTTTTCGGACAGGCCGGGGGAGGGCTACACCTTC. As protein: CASSFSDRPGEGYTF.

The rearrangement links TRBV9 to TRBJ1-4; weak D call: TRBD1 (5 bases). Germline V gene lookup returns CDR1 SGDLS and CDR2 YYNGEE. The CDR3 extends over 14 amino acids. V was pared by 6 bases and J by 6 bases, with 15 bases between. The CDR3 here is CASTTGRGDEKLFF. The CDR3 DNA reads as TGTGCCAGCACGACGGGAAGAGGGGATGAAAAACTGTTTTTT.

This chain uses TRBV7-9 with TRBJ2-5; no definite D call. The germline CDR1 and CDR2 sequences are SEHNR and FQNEAQ (reference sequence). Trimming cost V 5 bases and J 0 bases, with 7 bases left between them. The CDR3 covers 13 residues. The CDR3 sequence: CASSHSNQETQYF. The CDR3 DNA is TGTGCCAGCAGCCACAGCAACCAAGAGACCCAGTACTTC.

The chain couples TRBV3-1 to TRBJ1-1; D is unclear. Germline CDR1 is LGHDT and CDR2 is YNNKEL (reference sequence). The germline V and J ends were trimmed by 1 base and 7 bases, with 10 bases remaining between them. This CDR3 has 13 amino acids. The CDR3 coding sequence is TGTGCCAGCAGCCAAGGTCATGGCAGTGAAGCTTTCTTT. Protein product: CASSQGHGSEAFF.

This clonotype came up many times. V usage is TRBV5-1 and J usage is TRBJ2-5; 9 nucleotides align to TRBD1. The J segment lost 2 bases and the V segment lost 4 bases, leaving 6 bases of the junction unmatched. This CDR3 has 15 amino acids. CDR1 is SGHRS and CDR2 is YFSETQ in the germline V gene. CDR3 sequence reads: CASSPGQGLQETQYF. The CDR3 bases are TGCGCCAGCAGCCCCGGACAGGGGCTGCAAGAGACCCAGTACTTC.

In this sample, this clonotype turned up once. The CDR3 reads CASSATRLAGGLETQYF. CDR3 coding DNA: TGTGCCAGCAGTGCTACTCGTCTAGCGGGAGGTCTAGAGACCCAGTACTTC. The chain has TRBV6-5 and TRBJ2-5, with 11 bases fitting TRBD2. The trim removed 5 bases at V and 4 bases at J, leaving 12 bases unmatched. Germline loops: CDR1 MNHEY, CDR2 SVGAGI. The CDR3 extends over 17 amino acids.

The chain uses TRBV30 and TRBJ1-1; 9 bases agree with TRBD1. CDR3 length: 14 residues. V shed 2 bases, J shed 5 bases, and the junction held 6 bases outside the gene matches. The germline CDR1 and CDR2 sequences are GTSNPN and SVGIG (reference sequence). The CDR3 DNA sequence: TGTGCCTGGAGTTACAGGGGGCTGGGGACTGAAGCTTTCTTT. This translates into CAWSYRGLGTEAFF.

This clonotype was seen a single time. The V call is TRBV4-1, the J call TRBJ2-1; 9 positions agree with TRBD1. Trimming removed 4 bases from V and 7 bases from J; junction bases left unmatched: 11. Germline CDR1 MGHRA, CDR2 YSYEKL. This CDR3 is built from 16 residues. CDR3 loop: CASSPARDRVSNEQFF. CDR3 in DNA: TGCGCCAGCAGCCCGGCCCGGGACAGGGTATCGAATGAGCAGTTCTTC.

This clonotype was picked up a small number of times. The chain combines TRBV20-1 with TRBJ2-4; D perhaps matches TRBD2 (6 bases). The CDR3 has 13 residues. Germline CDR1 DFQATT, CDR2 SNEGSKA (reference sequence). V was pared by 3 bases and J by 5 bases, with 11 bases between. CDR3 in amino acids: CSASGSGENIQYF. The CDR3 DNA reads as TGCAGTGCTAGCGGGAGTGGCGAAAACATTCAGTACTTC.

V gene TRBV28 combines with J gene TRBJ1-4; 7 positions agree with TRBD1. This CDR3 comprises 16 residues. After removal of 6 bases from V and 6 bases from J, the junction contained 13 bases not matched to a gene. Germline lookup yields CDR1 MDHEN and CDR2 SYDVKM. In DNA form, the CDR3 reads TGTGCCAGCAGCCCATACCAGACAGGGAGGGATGAAAAACTGTTTTTT. It encodes CASSPYQTGRDEKLFF.

The chain uses TRBV12-3 or TRBV12-4 and TRBJ2-1; D possibly corresponds to TRBD2 (6 bases). V lost 6 bases to trimming and J lost 7 bases, with 22 bases between them. There are 16 residues in the CDR3. The CDR3 nucleotides are TGTGCCAGCAGCCTAGCCCGGTCGCCCCGGGGGAATGAGCAGTTCTTC. Translated, it gives CASSLARSPRGNEQFF.

V usage is TRBV5-4 and J usage is TRBJ2-7; 8 positions agree with TRBD2. The end of the DNA fits TRBJ2-5 better, so the J call may be wrong. The germline V gene encodes CDR1 SGHNT and CDR2 YYREEE (reference sequence). This CDR3 has 21 residues. This CDR3 is CASSLGGPAPWREVYLETQYF. CDR3 in DNA: TGTGCCAGCAGCTTGGGGGGGCCGGCCCCGTGGCGGGAGGTATATTTGGAGACCCAGTACTTC.

This clonotype appeared a single time. V and J are TRBV29-1 and TRBJ1-4; 7 bases map to TRBD1. The germline gives CDR1 SQVTM, CDR2 ANQGSEA. J was trimmed by 5 bases and V by 5 bases; bases with no gene match: 5. This CDR3 has 13 residues. CDR3 in DNA: TGCAGCGTTCGGGACAGTGGAAATGAAAAACTGTTTTTT. Protein: CSVRDSGNEKLFF.

There are a few counts of this clonotype. The chain carries TRBV2 and TRBJ2-2, with D unresolved. CDR1 is SNHLY and CDR2 is FYNNEI in the germline V gene. The V and J ends lost 7 bases and 0 bases respectively, with 9 bases between them. The CDR3 length is 14 residues. Here the CDR3 reads CASISSPNTGELFF. DNA of the CDR3: TGTGCCAGCATTTCGAGTCCGAACACCGGGGAGCTGTTTTTT.